This TCR beta chain was obtained from a study of identifying expanded T cells in peripheral blood. CDR1 is KGHSH, CDR2 LQKENI, per germline. This CDR3 region has 14 residues. V lost 2 bases and J 0 bases, leaving 8 bases between the germline ends. Some clones are missing from TCRdb's copy, which holds only in-frame ones; the method was immunoSEQ multiplex PCR. The data hold some 97,000 clones, with approximately 88% observed a single time. Collection occurred without any documented infections or immune events in donors. The sample consisted of blood. This clonotype was obtained from a person aged 18-70 years in good health. The rearrangement links TRBV18 to TRBJ2-7, with D uncertain. The CDR3 loop reads CASSPGASSYEQYF. The CDR3 region has the DNA TGTGCCAGCTCACCAGGTGCGAGCTCCTACGAGCAGTACTTC.